This T cell receptor (beta chain) was sequenced in a study of cytomegalovirus exposure and HLA in healthy donors. With 60 Vbeta and 13 Jbeta primers, the PCR was carried out. Some clones are missing from TCRdb's copy, which holds only in-frame ones; the method was immunoSEQ multiplex PCR. The repertoire holds over 150,000 clones, with 65% to 85% as singletons. This clone showed up just a few times. The TCR originated in a woman aged 35 to 49 in good health and CMV-seropositive. Sequencing used PBMCs.

CDR3 amino acids: CATKFQGGGRDTQYF. The DNA of the CDR3 is TGCGCTACCAAGTTCCAGGGAGGAGGAAGGGATACGCAGTATTTT. V is TRBV5-1 and J is TRBJ2-3; TRBD2 is a possible D gene (6 bases). The CDR3 contains 15 residues. Looked up from germline, CDR1 is SGHRS and CDR2 is YFSETQ.